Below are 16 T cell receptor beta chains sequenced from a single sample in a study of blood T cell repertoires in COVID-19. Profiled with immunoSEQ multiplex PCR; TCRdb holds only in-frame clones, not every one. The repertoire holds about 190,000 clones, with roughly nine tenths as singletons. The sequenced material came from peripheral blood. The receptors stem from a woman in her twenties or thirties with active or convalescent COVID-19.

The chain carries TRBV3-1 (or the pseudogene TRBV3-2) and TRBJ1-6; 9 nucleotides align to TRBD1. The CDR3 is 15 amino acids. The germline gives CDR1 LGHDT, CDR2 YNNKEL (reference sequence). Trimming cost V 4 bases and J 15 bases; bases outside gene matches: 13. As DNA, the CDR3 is TGTGCCAGCAGCCTTCCCGGGACAGGGAGACTCAACCTCCACTTT. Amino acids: CASSLPGTGRLNLHF.

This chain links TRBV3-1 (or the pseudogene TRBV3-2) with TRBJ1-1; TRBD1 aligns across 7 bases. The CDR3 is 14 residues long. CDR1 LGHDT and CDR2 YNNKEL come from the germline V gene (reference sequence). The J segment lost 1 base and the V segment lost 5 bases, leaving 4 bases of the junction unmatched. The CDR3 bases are TGTGCCAGCAGCATCAGGGGGAGGAACACTGAAGCTTTCTTT. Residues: CASSIRGRNTEAFF.

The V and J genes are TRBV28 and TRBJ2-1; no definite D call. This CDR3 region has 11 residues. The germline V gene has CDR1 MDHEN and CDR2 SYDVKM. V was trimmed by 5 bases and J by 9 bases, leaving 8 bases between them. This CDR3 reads CASSTPGEQFF. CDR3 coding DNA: TGTGCCAGCAGTACCCCGGGTGAGCAGTTCTTC.

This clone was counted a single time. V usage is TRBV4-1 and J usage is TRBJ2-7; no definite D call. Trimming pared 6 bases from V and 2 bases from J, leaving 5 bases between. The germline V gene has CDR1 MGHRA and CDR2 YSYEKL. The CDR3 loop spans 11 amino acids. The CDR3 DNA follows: TGCGCCAGCAGTTCCGCCTACGAGCAGTACTTC. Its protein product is CASSSAYEQYF.

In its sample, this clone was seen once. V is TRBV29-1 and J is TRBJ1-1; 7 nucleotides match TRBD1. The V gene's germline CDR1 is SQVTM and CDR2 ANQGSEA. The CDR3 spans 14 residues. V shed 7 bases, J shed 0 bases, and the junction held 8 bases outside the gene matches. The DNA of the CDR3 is TGCAGCGGTAAGAGACAGGGCATGAACACTGAAGCTTTCTTT. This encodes CSGKRQGMNTEAFF.

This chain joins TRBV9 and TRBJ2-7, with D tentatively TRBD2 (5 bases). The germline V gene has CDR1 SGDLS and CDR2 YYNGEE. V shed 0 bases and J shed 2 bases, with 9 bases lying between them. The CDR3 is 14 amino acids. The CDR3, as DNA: TGTGCCAGCAGCGTAGGAGGAGGAGCCTACGAGCAGTACTTC. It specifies CASSVGGGAYEQYF.

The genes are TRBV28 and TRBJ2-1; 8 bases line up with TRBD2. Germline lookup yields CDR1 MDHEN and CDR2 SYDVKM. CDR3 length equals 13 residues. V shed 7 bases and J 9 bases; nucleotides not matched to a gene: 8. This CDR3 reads CASKGLVLGEQFF. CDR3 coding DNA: TGTGCCAGCAAGGGACTAGTGTTGGGTGAGCAGTTCTTC.

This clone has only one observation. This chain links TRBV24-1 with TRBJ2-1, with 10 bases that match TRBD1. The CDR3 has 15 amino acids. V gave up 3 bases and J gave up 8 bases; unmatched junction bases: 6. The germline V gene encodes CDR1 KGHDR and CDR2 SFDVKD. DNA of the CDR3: TGTGCCACCAGTGATACCGGGACAGGGGCCGATGAGCAGTTCTTC. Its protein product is CATSDTGTGADEQFF.

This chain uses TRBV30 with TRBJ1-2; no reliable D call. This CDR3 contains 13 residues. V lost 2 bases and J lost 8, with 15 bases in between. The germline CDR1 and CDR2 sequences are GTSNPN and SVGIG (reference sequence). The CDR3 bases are TGTGCCTGGAGTCTGACGGGAATAGGGGGCTACACCTTC. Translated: CAWSLTGIGGYTF.

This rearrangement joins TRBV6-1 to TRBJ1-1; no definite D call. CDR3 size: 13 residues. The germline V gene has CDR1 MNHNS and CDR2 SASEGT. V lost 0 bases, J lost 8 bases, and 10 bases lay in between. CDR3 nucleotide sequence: TGTGCCAGCAGTGAAGCGGAGGCGGCCGAAGCTTTCTTT. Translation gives CASSEAEAAEAFF.

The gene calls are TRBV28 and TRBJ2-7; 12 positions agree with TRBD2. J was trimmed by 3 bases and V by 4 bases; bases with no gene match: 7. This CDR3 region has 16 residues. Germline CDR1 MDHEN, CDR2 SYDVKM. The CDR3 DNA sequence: TGTGCCAGCAGTTCAAACACACTAGCGGGAGGCTACGAGCAGTACTTC. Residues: CASSSNTLAGGYEQYF.

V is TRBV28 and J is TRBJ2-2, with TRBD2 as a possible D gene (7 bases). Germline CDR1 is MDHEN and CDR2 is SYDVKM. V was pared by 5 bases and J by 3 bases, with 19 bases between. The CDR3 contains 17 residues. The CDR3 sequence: CASSLPPGRGDTGELFF. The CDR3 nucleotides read TGTGCCAGCAGTCTACCCCCGGGGAGGGGGGACACCGGGGAGCTGTTTTTT.

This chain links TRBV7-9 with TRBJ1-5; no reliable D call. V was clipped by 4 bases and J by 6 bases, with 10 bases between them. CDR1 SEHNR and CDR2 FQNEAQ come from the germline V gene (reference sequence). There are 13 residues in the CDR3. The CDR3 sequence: CASSSEGSQPQHF. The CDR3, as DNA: TGTGCCAGCAGCTCTGAGGGATCTCAGCCCCAGCATTTT.

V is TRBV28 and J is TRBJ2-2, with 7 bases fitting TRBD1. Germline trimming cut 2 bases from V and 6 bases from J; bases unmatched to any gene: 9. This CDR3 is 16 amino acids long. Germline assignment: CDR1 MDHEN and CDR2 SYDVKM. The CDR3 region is CASSLGDPDRPGELFF. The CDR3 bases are TGTGCCAGCAGTTTAGGCGACCCGGACAGGCCCGGGGAGCTGTTTTTT.

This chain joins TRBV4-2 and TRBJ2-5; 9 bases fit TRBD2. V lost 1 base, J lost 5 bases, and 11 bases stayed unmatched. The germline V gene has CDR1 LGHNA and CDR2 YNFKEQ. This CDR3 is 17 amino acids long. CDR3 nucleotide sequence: TGTGCCAGCAGCCAAGGAGACCCTAGCGGGATCGGGGAGACCCAGTACTTC. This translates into CASSQGDPSGIGETQYF.

The CDR3 is CASSPLGQGTGYTF. The CDR3, as DNA: TGTGCCAGCAGTCCCCTGGGACAGGGGACTGGCTACACCTTC. J is TRBJ1-2 and V is TRBV2; 10 nucleotides align to TRBD1. The CDR3 has 14 residues. Per the germline V gene, CDR1 is SNHLY and CDR2 is FYNNEI. V was clipped by 5 bases and J by 7 bases; unmatched bases: 7.